These 30 T cell receptor beta chains were all obtained from the same sample, sequenced in a study of shared T cell receptors in the human thymus. TCRdb's table, derived via immunoSEQ multiplex PCR, lists solely in-frame clones and lacks some. The repertoire has about 660,000 clones, roughly 90% of them found once; the top ten carry about 0.01%. The data were also submitted as part of a second study, on human thymus T cells.

Sequencing input: thymocytes. Every receptor here comes from a boy less than two years old with a congenital heart defect.

The chain links TRBV10-3 to TRBJ2-5, with TRBD2 identical over 11 bases. V was clipped by 10 bases and J by 5 bases; unmatched bases: 21. CDR1 and CDR2 from the germline V gene are ENHRY and SYGVKD. The CDR3 consists of 18 residues. The CDR3 sequence is CATTRDSGLAGFGETQYF. The CDR3 region has the DNA TGTGCCACAACCCGGGACAGTGGACTAGCGGGCTTCGGGGAGACCCAGTACTTC.

The chain couples TRBV6-5 to TRBJ1-5, with 10 bases aligning to TRBD1. CDR3 length equals 15 residues. V was clipped by 6 bases and J by 0 bases; unmatched bases: 2. The germline gives CDR1 MNHEY, CDR2 SVGAGI. The CDR3 sequence: CASRRDRGSNQPQHF. The CDR3, as DNA: TGTGCCAGCAGAAGGGACAGGGGTAGCAATCAGCCCCAGCATTTT.

The V gene is TRBV13, the J gene TRBJ2-3; 10 bases fit TRBD2. This CDR3 is 19 amino acids long. Per germline, CDR1 PRHDT and CDR2 FYEKMQ (reference sequence). Trimming at V came to 0 bases and at J to 2 bases, leaving 11 bases not matched to a gene. The CDR3 protein is CASSLGRGETSGLTDTQYF. Here the CDR3 DNA reads TGTGCCAGCAGCTTAGGGCGAGGGGAGACTAGCGGGCTCACAGATACGCAGTATTTT.

The chain employs TRBV5-4 and TRBJ2-1; TRBD2 matches 9 bases. CDR1 SGHNT and CDR2 YYREEE come from the germline V gene (reference sequence). Germline trimming cut 4 bases from V and 0 bases from J; bases unmatched to any gene: 8. This CDR3 comprises 17 residues. CDR3: CASSPGLANSSYNEQFF. The CDR3 region has the DNA TGTGCCAGCAGCCCGGGACTAGCCAATAGCTCCTACAATGAGCAGTTCTTC.

This clone was counted between two and nine times. V and J are TRBV7-9 and TRBJ2-7, with 8 bases aligning to TRBD2. Trimming took 7 bases from V and 3 from J; bases not matched to a gene: 5. The germline V gene has CDR1 SEHNR and CDR2 FQNEAQ (reference sequence). This CDR3 has 13 residues. CDR3 DNA sequence: TGTGCCAGCACCTGGACTAGCAGCTACGAGCAGTACTTC. It specifies CASTWTSSYEQYF.

This rearrangement joins TRBV19 to TRBJ2-7, with TRBD1 as a possible D gene (8 bases). The V gene lost 7 bases and the J gene lost 5 bases, with 15 bases spanning the gap. This CDR3 contains 13 residues. Germline V CDR1 and CDR2: LNHDA, SQIVND (reference sequence). In DNA, the CDR3 is TGTGCCAGTAACGACAGGGGAGGGAACGAGCAGTACTTC. Translation gives CASNDRGGNEQYF.

The chain has TRBV5-1 and TRBJ1-2; maybe TRBD1 (6 bases). Germline CDR1 SGHRS, CDR2 YFSETQ. This CDR3 is built from 15 residues. Trimming pared 0 bases from V and 4 bases from J, leaving 13 bases between. The DNA for the CDR3 is TGCGCCAGCAGCTTGGAAGGCAGGGGCCTCTATGGCTACACCTTC. Its protein product is CASSLEGRGLYGYTF.

The CDR3 DNA follows: TGTGCCAGTAGTATGGCGGTTCCCGGGACAGGCCCCTACGAGCAGTACTTC. This encodes CASSMAVPGTGPYEQYF. This chain connects TRBV19 to TRBJ2-7; 8 nucleotides align to TRBD1. The CDR3 is made up of 17 amino acids. J was trimmed by 2 bases and V by 3 bases; bases with no gene match: 12. Germline V gene lookup returns CDR1 LNHDA and CDR2 SQIVND (reference sequence). Full variable domain (missing parts from reference TRBV19 and TRBJ2-7): DGGITQSPKYLFRKEGQNVTLSCEQNLNHDAMYWYRQDPGQGLRLIYYSQIVNDFQKGDIAEGYSVSREKKESFPLTVTSAQKNPTAFYLCASSMAVPGTGPYEQYFGPGTRLTVT.

In this sample, this clone turned up once. The chain joins TRBV6-7 to TRBJ2-7; the D is unclear. TRBV6-7 is an ORF, and what it does is uncertain. The CDR3 runs to 15 residues. V shed 2 bases and J shed 1 base, with 12 bases lying between them. The CDR3 region has the DNA TGTGCCAGCAGTTACCCCAGGTACTTATCCTACGAGCAGTACTTC. Its protein is CASSYPRYLSYEQYF.

The rearrangement links TRBV7-2 to TRBJ2-7, with TRBD2 matching over 7 bases. CDR1 and CDR2 (germline): SGHTA, FQGNSA. J gave up 2 bases and V 1 base, and 2 bases lay outside the gene matches. The CDR3 has 14 amino acids. CDR3 nucleotide sequence: TGTGCCAGCAGCTTAGAGGGAGGGCCCTACGAGCAGTACTTC. Translation gives CASSLEGGPYEQYF.

The chain carries TRBV18 and TRBJ2-7; 8 nucleotides line up with TRBD1. Germline CDR1 and CDR2: KGHSH and LQKENI. The CDR3 runs 16 residues. Trimming at V came to 2 bases and at J to 6 bases, leaving 12 bases not matched to a gene. The CDR3 loop is CASSPELGQGDGEQYF. The CDR3 DNA follows: TGTGCCAGCTCACCAGAGCTCGGACAGGGAGACGGCGAGCAGTACTTC.

The V and J genes are TRBV28 and TRBJ2-7; maybe TRBD1 (5 bases). The germline V gene encodes CDR1 MDHEN and CDR2 SYDVKM. Trimming stripped 5 bases from V and 5 bases from J, with 10 bases between. The CDR3 extends over 12 amino acids. The CDR3: CASSPDRHEQYF. DNA for the CDR3: TGTGCCAGCAGTCCCGACAGACACGAGCAGTACTTC.

CDR3 bases: TGTGCCAGCAGCTTGGATCGGCGGGGCGCGAAGTACTTC. It codes for CASSLDRRGAKYF. This chain connects TRBV5-4 to TRBJ2-5, with D tentatively TRBD2 (6 bases). Trimming removed 0 bases from V and 12 bases from J, with 15 bases in between. Per germline, CDR1 SGHNT and CDR2 YYREEE (reference sequence). This CDR3 is built from 13 residues.

V usage is TRBV12-5 and J usage is TRBJ2-7; D may be TRBD1 (5 bases). The CDR3 spans 13 residues. CDR1 is LGHNT, CDR2 FRNRAP, per germline. Trimming left V 1 base short and J 5 bases short, with 9 bases between. CDR3 sequence (DNA): TGTGCTAGTGGTTTGGGCAGGGCAGACGAGCAGTACTTC. This codes for CASGLGRADEQYF.

CDR3 DNA: TGTGCCAGCACGAGGACTAGCGGGAGAGAGACCCAGTACTTC. This gives the protein CASTRTSGRETQYF. The chain has TRBV6-1 and TRBJ2-5; 13 bases line up with TRBD2. CDR3 length: 14 amino acids. Germline V CDR1 and CDR2: MNHNS, SASEGT. V shed 7 bases and J 4 bases; nucleotides not matched to a gene: 3.

The V call is TRBV25-1, the J call TRBJ2-5; D might be TRBD2 (6 bases). V shed 6 bases and J shed 4 bases, with 12 bases lying between them. This CDR3 contains 13 residues. Germline V gives CDR1 MGHDK, CDR2 SYGVNS. CDR3 protein: CASRTSVGETQYF. The CDR3 nucleotides read TGTGCCAGCAGGACTAGTGTCGGAGAGACCCAGTACTTC.

The chain has TRBV5-8 and TRBJ2-1; TRBD2 agrees at 11 bases. With V trimmed by 0 bases and J by 9 bases, 5 bases remained unmatched. The germline V gene has CDR1 SGHTS and CDR2 YDEGEE. The CDR3 totals 15 residues. The CDR3, as DNA: TGTGCCAGCAGCTTGGGACTAGCGGGATGGGGTGAGCAGTTCTTC. Amino acids: CASSLGLAGWGEQFF.

This chain links TRBV5-6 with TRBJ2-4; 8 bases are shared with TRBD2. V trimming: 4 bases; J trimming: 6 bases; junction bases outside the gene matches: 15. Germline values: CDR1 SGHDT, CDR2 YYEEEE. The CDR3 spans 17 residues. CDR3 bases: TGTGCCAGCAGCCCCGTTTCCGCCGGGACTAGTTTAAACATTCAGTACTTC. It is translated as CASSPVSAGTSLNIQYF.

This chain uses TRBV4-1 with TRBJ2-1; 7 bases are shared with TRBD2. J lost 0 bases, V lost 3 bases, and 8 bases had no gene match. CDR3 length: 17 amino acids. CDR1 and CDR2 (germline): MGHRA, YSYEKL. The chain's CDR3 is CASSHEGLKSSYNEQFF. CDR3 DNA: TGCGCCAGCAGCCATGAGGGACTAAAGAGCTCCTACAATGAGCAGTTCTTC.

This rearrangement joins TRBV2 to TRBJ2-1; D uncertain. In germline, CDR1 is SNHLY, CDR2 FYNNEI. The CDR3 has 15 amino acids. V lost 3 bases and J 0 bases, leaving 9 bases between the germline ends. The CDR3 nucleotides read TGTGCCAGCAGTGATCCCGCGAGCTCCTACAATGAGCAGTTCTTC. Protein sequence: CASSDPASSYNEQFF. Looking up the rest from reference TRBV2 and TRBJ2-1 gives the full variable domain: EPEVTQTPSHQVTQMGQEVILRCVPISNHLYFYWYRQILGQKVEFLVSFYNNEISEKSEIFDDQFSVERPDGSNFTLKIRSTKLEDSAMYFCASSDPASSYNEQFFGPGTRLTVL.

The rearrangement joins TRBV27 to TRBJ2-3, with D uncertain. The germline V gene has CDR1 MNHEY and CDR2 SMNVEV (reference sequence). CDR3 length: 15 residues. Deletions cut 3 bases from V and 0 bases from J, with 10 bases between. CDR3 region: CASSFLTESTDTQYF. The CDR3 nucleotides read TGTGCCAGCAGTTTTTTAACAGAAAGCACAGATACGCAGTATTTT.

The J gene is TRBJ2-7, the V gene TRBV28; tentative D call: TRBD2 (5 bases). Germline lookup yields CDR1 MDHEN and CDR2 SYDVKM. CDR3 size: 13 residues. The ends were cut back, 4 bases at V and 2 bases at J, with 9 bases in the middle. CDR3 region: CASSWTEAYEQYF. CDR3 nucleotides: TGTGCCAGCAGTTGGACTGAGGCCTACGAGCAGTACTTC.

The rearrangement links TRBV6-5 to TRBJ2-7; TRBD1 might be the D (6 bases). Trimming cost V 6 bases and J 2 bases, with 11 bases left between them. In germline, CDR1 is MNHEY, CDR2 SVGAGI. This CDR3 has 13 amino acids. The CDR3 region has the DNA TGTGCCAGCAGCGCGGACAGAGCCTACGAGCAGTACTTC. It translates to CASSADRAYEQYF.

The genes are TRBV10-3 and TRBJ2-7; tentatively, D is TRBD1 (6 bases). This CDR3 comprises 17 residues. Trimming shortened V by 4 bases and J by 4 bases, and 23 bases separated the two germline ends. Germline CDR1 is ENHRY and CDR2 is SYGVKD. The CDR3: CAISARQARPEGYEQYF. The DNA of the CDR3 is TGTGCCATCAGTGCGCGACAGGCTCGTCCCGAGGGGTACGAGCAGTACTTC.

The chain uses TRBV28 and TRBJ2-1; 10 nucleotides agree with TRBD2. V lost 4 bases, J lost 12 bases, and 15 bases stayed unmatched. Germline V gene data show CDR1 as MDHEN and CDR2 as SYDVKM. CDR3 size: 16 residues. CDR3 in amino acids: CASSSNSKRGGSGQFF. The CDR3 DNA reads TGTGCCAGCAGTTCCAATAGCAAGCGGGGGGGCAGTGGGCAGTTCTTC.

The rearrangement joins TRBV7-9 to TRBJ1-4; no reliable D call. CDR1 is SEHNR and CDR2 is FQNEAQ in the germline V gene (reference sequence). The CDR3 loop spans 15 amino acids. V was shortened by 11 bases and J by 4 bases, with 20 bases between the two germline ends. The CDR3 protein is CAAATSGSDNEKLFF. The CDR3 DNA follows: TGTGCCGCAGCCACTTCCGGGTCCGATAATGAAAAACTGTTTTTT.

This chain connects TRBV27 to TRBJ2-2; the D gene is possibly TRBD1 (6 bases). The CDR3 is made up of 16 amino acids. From germline, CDR1 is MNHEY and CDR2 SMNVEV (reference sequence). The ends were cut back, 5 bases at V and 5 bases at J, with 18 bases in the middle. The CDR3 DNA follows: TGTGCCAGCAGTCTCGGGACACCCAAAGGGACCGGGGAGCTGTTTTTT. Amino acid sequence: CASSLGTPKGTGELFF.

This chain connects TRBV7-9 to TRBJ2-7; D possibly corresponds to TRBD1 (6 bases). The CDR3 has 14 amino acids. Germline CDR1 SEHNR, CDR2 FQNEAQ (reference sequence). The V end lost 4 bases, the J end lost 5 bases, and 15 bases lay between the germline ends. The CDR3 loop is CASSSPFRGNEQYF. The CDR3 coding sequence is TGTGCCAGCAGCTCCCCTTTTAGGGGGAACGAGCAGTACTTC. Full variable domain (rest looked up from reference TRBV7-9 and TRBJ2-7): DTGVSQNPRHKITKRGQNVTFRCDPISEHNRLYWYRQTLGQGPEFLTYFQNEAQLEKSRLLSDRFSAERPKGSFSTLEIQRTEQGDSAMYLCASSSPFRGNEQYFGPGTRLTVT.

The V gene is TRBV28, the J gene TRBJ2-3; 7 bases are a match to TRBD2. From germline, CDR1 is MDHEN and CDR2 SYDVKM. V trimming: 8 bases; J trimming: 4 bases; junction bases outside the gene matches: 3. The CDR3 extends over 12 amino acids. This CDR3 is CASGLVSDTQYF. The CDR3 bases are TGTGCCAGCGGACTAGTTTCAGATACGCAGTATTTT. Using reference TRBV28 and TRBJ2-3 for the parts outside the CDR3, the full variable domain is DVKVTQSSRYLVKRTGEKVFLECVQDMDHENMFWYRQDPGLGLRLIYFSYDVKMKEKGDIPEGYSVSREKKERFSLILESASTNQTSMYLCASGLVSDTQYFGPGTRLTVL.

The V gene is TRBV11-2, the J gene TRBJ1-5; no clear D. Germline V gene lookup returns CDR1 SGHAT and CDR2 FQNNGV. V was clipped by 3 bases and J by 3 bases, with 9 bases between them. CDR3 size: 14 residues. CDR3 residues: CASSFIGDNQPQHF. The CDR3 DNA reads as TGTGCCAGCAGCTTTATCGGGGACAATCAGCCCCAGCATTTT. Using reference TRBV11-2 and TRBJ1-5 for the parts outside the CDR3, the full variable domain is EAGVAQSPRYKIIEKRQSVAFWCNPISGHATLYWYQQILGQGPKLLIQFQNNGVVDDSQLPKDRFSAERLKGVDSTLKIQPAKLEDSAVYLCASSFIGDNQPQHFGDGTRLSIL.